This T cell receptor (beta chain) was profiled in a study of T cells in Graves' hyperthyroidism and ophthalmopathy. TCR beta CDR3 regions were amplified from RNA transcripts. The HTBI primer set drove a first-round RT-PCR of the TCR CDR3. Via MiXCR, TCRdb re-called the multiplex PCR reads, giving one row per CDR3 protein. This repertoire shows fewer than 300,000 distinct CDR3 sequences, about 15% found once; its top ten account for around 31%. Exclusion followed for patients with uncontrolled infection, other autoimmune disease, pregnancy or lactation. General study findings and limits: Also found in blood were most expanded thyroid clonotypes above 0.001. Researchers report that a 13 V-J model separated ophthalmopathy from stable hyperthyroidism.

This clonotype was recorded a few times. What it binds is not known. In germline, CDR1 is ENHRY, CDR2 SYGVKD. CDR3 length: 14 residues. With 8 bases clipped from V and 7 bases from J, the junction kept 13 bases outside the gene matches. The rearrangement joins TRBV10-3 to TRBJ1-1; 7 positions match TRBD1. The clonotype was recovered from a woman aged 50 to 65 with Graves' hyperthyroidism that later progressed to Graves' ophthalmopathy. Specimen: blood. CDR3 residues: CAIRPLDRAFEAFF. In DNA form, the CDR3 reads TGTGCCATCCGCCCGCTTGACAGGGCTTTTGAAGCTTTCTTT.